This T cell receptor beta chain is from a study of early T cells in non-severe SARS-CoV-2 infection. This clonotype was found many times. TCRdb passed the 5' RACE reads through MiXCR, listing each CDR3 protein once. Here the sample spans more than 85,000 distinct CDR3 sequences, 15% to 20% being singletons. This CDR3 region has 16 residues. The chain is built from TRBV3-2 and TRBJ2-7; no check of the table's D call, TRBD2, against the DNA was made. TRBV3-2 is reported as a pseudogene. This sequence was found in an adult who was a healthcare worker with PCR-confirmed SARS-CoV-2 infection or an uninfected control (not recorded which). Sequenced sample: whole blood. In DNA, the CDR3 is TGTGCCAGCAGCCAAGCTAGTGGGAATTCTCAACGGGAGCAGTACTTC. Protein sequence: CASSQASGNSQREQYF.